The next 19 T cell receptor beta chains were all read from a single sample in a study of T cell responses to AZD1222 COVID-19 vaccine. Measured with immunoSEQ multiplex PCR; TCRdb has only the in-frame clones, and not every one. The sample comprises some 81,000 clones, about 86% of which are singletons, and 5.6% rests with the top ten. This specimen was peripheral blood, taken 28 days after the second AZD1222 dose. These receptors were collected from an adult who received the AZD1222 COVID-19 vaccine.

This chain links TRBV28 with TRBJ1-2; the D gene is possibly TRBD1 (6 bases). The CDR3 totals 15 residues. V was trimmed by 6 bases and J by 5 bases, leaving 19 bases between them. The V gene's germline CDR1 is MDHEN and CDR2 SYDVKM. The CDR3 DNA reads TGTGCCAGCAGCCCTCCTTTGGGGGCAGGGTATGGCTACACCTTC. This codes for CASSPPLGAGYGYTF.

The chain is built from TRBV7-3 and TRBJ2-3, with 7 bases matching TRBD2. The V gene's germline CDR1 is SGHTA and CDR2 FQGTGA. Losses at the gene ends were 8 bases for V and 4 bases for J; bases not matched to a gene: 3. The CDR3 loop spans 12 amino acids. CDR3 amino acids: CASRGGSDTQYF. Here the CDR3 DNA reads TGTGCCAGCCGGGGAGGGTCAGATACGCAGTATTTT.

V gene TRBV3-1 (or the pseudogene TRBV3-2) combines with J gene TRBJ2-1, with D uncertain. The CDR3 extends over 14 amino acids. V was clipped by 0 bases and J by 6 bases, with 9 bases between them. Germline V lookup: CDR1 LGHDT, CDR2 YNNKEL (reference sequence). Here the CDR3 reads CASSQEGTGNEQFF. In DNA form, the CDR3 reads TGTGCCAGCAGCCAAGAAGGAACGGGCAATGAGCAGTTCTTC.

The chain has TRBV7-9 and TRBJ1-5; 7 bases align to TRBD1. This CDR3 comprises 17 residues. Germline V gene sequence: CDR1 SEHNR, CDR2 FQNEAQ (reference sequence). V was pared by 1 base and J by 4 bases, with 10 bases of the junction left unmatched. CDR3 DNA sequence: TGTGCCAGCAGCTTAGGGGGCCCCGACAGGGCTAATCAGCCCCAGCATTTT. This translates into CASSLGGPDRANQPQHF.

The V call is TRBV18, the J call TRBJ1-4; D is unclear. The germline gives CDR1 KGHSH, CDR2 LQKENI. The V end was cut by 0 bases, the J end by 7 bases, with 15 bases between. The length of the CDR3 is 16 residues. The CDR3 bases are TGTGCCAGCTCACCACCGGGGTCGAAACGGGCTGAAAAACTGTTTTTT. Its protein product is CASSPPGSKRAEKLFF.

This chain joins TRBV5-1 and TRBJ2-6, with TRBD2 as a possible D gene (6 bases). The CDR3 is made up of 13 amino acids. Per the germline V gene, CDR1 is SGHRS and CDR2 is YFSETQ. V was trimmed by 7 bases and J by 3 bases, leaving 8 bases between them. The CDR3 coding sequence is TGCGCCAGCGGGGGGAGTGGGGCCAACGTCCTGACTTTC. Translation: CASGGSGANVLTF. Full variable domain (remainder filled in from reference TRBV5-1 and TRBJ2-6): KAGVTQTPRYLIKTRGQQVTLSCSPISGHRSVSWYQQTPGQGLQFLFEYFSETQRNKGNFPGRFSGRQFSNSRSEMNVSTLELGDSALYLCASGGSGANVLTFGAGSRLTVL.

The chain employs TRBV7-9 and TRBJ1-2; possibly TRBD1 for D (6 bases). Germline V CDR1 and CDR2: SEHNR, FQNEAQ (reference sequence). V lost 1 base, J lost 4 bases, and 10 bases lay in between. This CDR3 has 14 amino acids. The CDR3 sequence: CASSLVSGVYGYTF. In DNA, the CDR3 is TGTGCCAGCAGCTTAGTATCAGGGGTCTATGGCTACACCTTC.

The gene calls are TRBV10-3 and TRBJ2-7; 8 bases match TRBD1. The junction had 5 bases not matched to a gene; V was cut back by 2 bases and J by 2 bases. Germline V gives CDR1 ENHRY, CDR2 SYGVKD. This CDR3 is 15 amino acids long. CDR3 amino acids: CAISEPTGGTYEQYF. The CDR3 region has the DNA TGTGCCATCAGTGAGCCCACAGGGGGAACCTACGAGCAGTACTTC.

The J gene is TRBJ2-2, the V gene TRBV7-7; tentative D call: TRBD2 (6 bases). With 8 bases removed from V and 6 bases from J, the gap between germline ends came to 19 bases. The germline gives CDR1 SSHAT, CDR2 FNYEAQ (reference sequence). This CDR3 is 15 amino acids long. The CDR3: CASGTLGGTAGELFF. In DNA, the CDR3 is TGTGCCAGCGGAACCCTGGGGGGTACCGCCGGGGAGCTGTTTTTT.

The chain employs TRBV5-4 and TRBJ1-5; 9 bases match TRBD1. Germline V gives CDR1 SGHNT, CDR2 YYREEE (reference sequence). Losses at the gene ends were 4 bases for V and 11 bases for J; bases not matched to a gene: 10. The CDR3 is 14 residues long. The CDR3 region is CASSQDRGTSAQHF. The CDR3 coding sequence is TGTGCCAGCAGCCAAGACAGGGGGACCTCGGCCCAGCATTTT.

The chain combines TRBV7-5 with TRBJ2-7; TRBD2, the table's D call, was not compared with the DNA. TRBV7-5 constitutes a pseudogene. The CDR3 is made up of 14 amino acids. The CDR3 reads CARSLVAGIYEQYF. CDR3 coding DNA: TGTGCCAGAAGCTTAGTTGCGGGCATCTACGAGCAGTACTTC.

The chain joins TRBV4-3 to TRBJ1-6, with 7 bases lining up with TRBD1. This CDR3 spans 15 amino acids. The junction had 6 bases not matched to a gene; V was cut back by 3 bases and J by 7 bases. The germline gives CDR1 LGHNA, CDR2 YSLEER. The CDR3 DNA is TGCGCCAGCAGCCACACGACAGGGCTAAATTCACCCCTCCACTTT. It yields the protein CASSHTTGLNSPLHF.

The chain couples TRBV3-1 (or the pseudogene TRBV3-2) to TRBJ2-1; 7 nucleotides line up with TRBD2. The CDR3 runs to 15 residues. The germline V gene encodes CDR1 LGHDT and CDR2 YNNKEL (reference sequence). Trimming cost V 0 bases and J 6 bases; bases outside gene matches: 5. DNA for the CDR3: TGTGCCAGCAGCCAAGATGCAGCGGGGCTCAATGAGCAGTTCTTC. It specifies CASSQDAAGLNEQFF.

The CDR3 reads CATSDRGTEDTQYF. CDR3 DNA: TGTGCCACCAGTGATCGAGGGACTGAAGATACGCAGTATTTT. The chain carries TRBV24-1 and TRBJ2-3, with a weak D call TRBD2 (6 bases). Germline V gene lookup returns CDR1 KGHDR and CDR2 SFDVKD. The V and J ends lost 3 bases and 5 bases respectively, with 11 bases between them. The CDR3 has 14 residues.

The chain has TRBV2 and TRBJ2-7; D unclear. In germline, CDR1 is SNHLY, CDR2 FYNNEI. V lost 5 bases to trimming and J lost 4 bases, with 15 bases between them. The CDR3 covers 14 residues. CDR3 protein: CASSSQILPYEQYF. The CDR3 bases are TGTGCCAGCAGTTCCCAGATCCTTCCGTACGAGCAGTACTTC.

The chain uses TRBV30 and TRBJ1-6, with unresolved D. The germline V gene has CDR1 GTSNPN and CDR2 SVGIG (reference sequence). Trimming cost V 5 bases and J 9 bases, with 11 bases left between them. This CDR3 has 12 amino acids. The CDR3 sequence: CAWQEGSSPLHF. DNA for the CDR3: TGTGCCTGGCAGGAGGGCAGTTCACCCCTCCACTTT. Supplemented by reference TRBV30 and TRBJ1-6, the full variable domain reads SQTIHQWPATLVQPVGSPLSLECTVEGTSNPNLYWYRQAAGRGLQLLFYSVGIGQISSEVPQNLSASRPQDRQFILSSKKLLLSDSGFYLCAWQEGSSPLHFGNGTRLTVT.

The chain joins TRBV25-1 to TRBJ2-7; tentatively, D is TRBD2 (5 bases). Deletions cut 3 bases from V and 7 bases from J, with 16 bases between. The CDR3 is 14 amino acids. Germline assignment: CDR1 MGHDK and CDR2 SYGVNS. CDR3: CASSDRAATREQYF. The CDR3 coding sequence is TGTGCCAGCAGTGATCGAGCGGCTACTAGGGAGCAGTACTTC.

A single count supports this clone. The chain recombines TRBV28 with TRBJ1-2; TRBD1 aligns across 7 bases. The J segment lost 5 bases and the V segment lost 7 bases, leaving 16 bases of the junction unmatched. The CDR3 consists of 16 residues. Germline V gives CDR1 MDHEN, CDR2 SYDVKM. The CDR3: CASTTAGGGAGYGYTF. The CDR3 DNA reads as TGTGCCAGCACCACAGCAGGGGGAGGGGCAGGGTATGGCTACACCTTC.

In its sample, this clone was seen once. CDR3 protein: CASSYSLPQGTEAFF. Written as DNA, the CDR3 is TGTGCCAGCAGTTACTCTTTGCCACAGGGAACAGAAGCTTTCTTT. This chain uses TRBV6-2 or TRBV6-3 with TRBJ1-1, with D maybe TRBD1 (6 bases). This CDR3 is built from 15 residues. CDR1 is MNHEY, CDR2 SVGEGT, per germline. The V end was cut by 0 bases, the J end by 8 bases, with 16 bases between.